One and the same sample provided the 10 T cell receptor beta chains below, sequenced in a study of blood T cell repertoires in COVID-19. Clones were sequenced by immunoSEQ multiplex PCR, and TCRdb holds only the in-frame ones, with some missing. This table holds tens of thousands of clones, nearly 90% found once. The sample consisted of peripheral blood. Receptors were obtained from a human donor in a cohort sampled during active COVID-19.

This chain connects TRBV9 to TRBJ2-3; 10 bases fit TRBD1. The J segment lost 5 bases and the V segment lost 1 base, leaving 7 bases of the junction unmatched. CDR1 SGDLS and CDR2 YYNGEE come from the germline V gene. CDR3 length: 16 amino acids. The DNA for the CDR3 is TGTGCCAGCAGCGTAAGGGACAGGGGAGGGCGAGATACGCAGTATTTT. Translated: CASSVRDRGGRDTQYF.

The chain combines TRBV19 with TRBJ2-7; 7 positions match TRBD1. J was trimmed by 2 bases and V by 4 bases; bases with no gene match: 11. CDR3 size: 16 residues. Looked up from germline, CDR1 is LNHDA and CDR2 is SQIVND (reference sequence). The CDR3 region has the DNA TGTGCCAGTAGTAGGGGACAGTTCAATTTTCCCTACGAGCAGTACTTC. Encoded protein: CASSRGQFNFPYEQYF.

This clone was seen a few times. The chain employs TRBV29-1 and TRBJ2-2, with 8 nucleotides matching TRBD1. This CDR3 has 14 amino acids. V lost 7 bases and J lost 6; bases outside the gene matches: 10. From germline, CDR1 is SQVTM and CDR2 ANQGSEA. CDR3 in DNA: TGCAGCGGCCAAATGGGGACAGGACCCGGGGAGCTGTTTTTT. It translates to CSGQMGTGPGELFF.

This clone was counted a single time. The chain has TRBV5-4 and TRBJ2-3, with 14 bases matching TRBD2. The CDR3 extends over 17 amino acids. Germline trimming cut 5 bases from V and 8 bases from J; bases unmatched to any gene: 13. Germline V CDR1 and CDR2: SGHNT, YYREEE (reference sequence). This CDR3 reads CASSLTSTSGRAGTQYF. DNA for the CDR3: TGTGCCAGCAGTTTAACTTCGACTAGCGGGAGGGCGGGTACGCAGTATTTT.

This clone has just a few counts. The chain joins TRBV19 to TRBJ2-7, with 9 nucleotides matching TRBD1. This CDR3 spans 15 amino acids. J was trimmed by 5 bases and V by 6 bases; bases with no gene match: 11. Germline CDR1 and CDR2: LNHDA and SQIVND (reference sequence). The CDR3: CASRDSGQGNHEQYF. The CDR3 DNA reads TGTGCCAGTAGAGACTCGGGACAGGGTAACCACGAGCAGTACTTC. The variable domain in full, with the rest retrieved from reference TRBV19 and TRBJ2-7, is DGGITQSPKYLFRKEGQNVTLSCEQNLNHDAMYWYRQDPGQGLRLIYYSQIVNDFQKGDIAEGYSVSREKKESFPLTVTSAQKNPTAFYLCASRDSGQGNHEQYFGPGTRLTVT.

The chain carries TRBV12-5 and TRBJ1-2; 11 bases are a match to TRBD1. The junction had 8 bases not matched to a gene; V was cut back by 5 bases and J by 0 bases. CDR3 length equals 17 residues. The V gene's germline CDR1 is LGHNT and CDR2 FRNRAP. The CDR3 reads CASGVQGTGGANYGYTF. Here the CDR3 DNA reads TGTGCTAGTGGTGTCCAGGGGACAGGGGGAGCTAACTATGGCTACACCTTC.

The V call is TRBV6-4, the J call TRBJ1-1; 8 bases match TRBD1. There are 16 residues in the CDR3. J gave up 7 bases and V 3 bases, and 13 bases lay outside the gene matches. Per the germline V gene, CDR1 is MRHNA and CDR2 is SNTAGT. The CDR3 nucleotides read TGTGCCAGCAGTGATTTTTACAATCCCGGACAGGGTGAAGCTTTCTTT. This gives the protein CASSDFYNPGQGEAFF.

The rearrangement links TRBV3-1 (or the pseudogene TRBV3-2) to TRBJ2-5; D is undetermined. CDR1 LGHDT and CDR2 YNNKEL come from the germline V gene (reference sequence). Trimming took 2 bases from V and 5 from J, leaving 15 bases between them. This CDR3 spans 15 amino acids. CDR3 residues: CASSQSRRLVETQYF. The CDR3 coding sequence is TGTGCCAGCAGCCAATCGAGGCGCTTAGTGGAGACCCAGTACTTC.

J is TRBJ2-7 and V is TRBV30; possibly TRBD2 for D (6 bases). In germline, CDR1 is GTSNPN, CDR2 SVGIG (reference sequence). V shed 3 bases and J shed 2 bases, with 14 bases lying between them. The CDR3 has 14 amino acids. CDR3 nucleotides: TGTGCCTGGAGCTCTAGCGTTGGGGCCTACGAGCAGTACTTC. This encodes CAWSSSVGAYEQYF.

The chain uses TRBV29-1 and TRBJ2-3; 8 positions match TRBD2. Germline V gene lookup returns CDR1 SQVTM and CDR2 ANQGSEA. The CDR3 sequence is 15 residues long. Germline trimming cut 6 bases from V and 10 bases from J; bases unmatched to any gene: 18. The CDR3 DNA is TGCAGCGTCCGTCCCGGTAGCGGGGAGGACTCACCGCAGTATTTT. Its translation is CSVRPGSGEDSPQYF.